The 5 T cell receptor beta chains presented below share a single source sample, sequenced in a study of cytomegalovirus exposure and HLA in healthy donors. PCR primers comprised 60 Vbeta and 13 Jbeta primers. Profiling relied on immunoSEQ multiplex PCR, and the TCRdb table lists in-frame clones only, not all of them. The repertoire holds about 190,000 clones, with around four fifths as singletons. Sequencing input: PBMCs. All receptors come from a man aged 40-49 years in good health and CMV-seropositive.

The table lists this clone with a few counts. The chain is built from TRBV10-2 and TRBJ2-7; 12 nucleotides line up with TRBD2. There are 16 residues in the CDR3. Germline-derived CDR1 and CDR2 are WSHSY and SAAADI. V lost 10 bases, J lost 2 bases, and 12 bases stayed unmatched. The CDR3 DNA follows: TGCGCCACCGTAGACCCTAGCGGGAGGGCCGCCTACGAGCAGTACTTC. Translating it yields CATVDPSGRAAYEQYF.

The V call is TRBV5-4, the J call TRBJ2-5; 9 nucleotides agree with TRBD1. CDR3 size: 16 residues. Per germline, CDR1 SGHNT and CDR2 YYREEE (reference sequence). V lost 4 bases to trimming and J lost 1 base; unmatched junction nucleotides: 8. Here the CDR3 reads CASSRRTGESQETQYF. CDR3 DNA sequence: TGTGCCAGCAGCCGTAGGACAGGGGAGTCCCAAGAGACCCAGTACTTC.

With respect to this clone: This likely comes from a read error, as the CDR3 has no conserved phenylalanine or tryptophan at its end. This chain connects TRBV6-5 to TRBJ1-6; 7 bases line up with TRBD1. The CDR3 spans 14 residues. Trimming at V came to 2 bases and at J to 7 bases, leaving 2 bases not matched to a gene. Germline V gene lookup returns CDR1 MNHEY and CDR2 SVGAGI. The CDR3 DNA reads as TGTGCCAGCAGTTACGGGACAGCAAATTCACCCCTCCACCTT. Protein: CASSYGTANSPLHL.

CDR3 DNA: TGTGCCAGCAGTGGTCAGGGGCCGGTCAACTACAATGAGCAGTTCTTC. Amino acids: CASSGQGPVNYNEQFF. The chain joins TRBV2 to TRBJ2-1; D may be TRBD1 (6 bases). This CDR3 contains 16 residues. Germline values: CDR1 SNHLY, CDR2 FYNNEI. Trimming removed 4 bases from V and 3 bases from J, with 16 bases in between.

The rearrangement uses TRBV27 and TRBJ2-1; D gene ambiguous. CDR3 length: 13 residues. Trimming shortened V by 3 bases and J by 1 base, and 4 bases separated the two germline ends. The germline V gene encodes CDR1 MNHEY and CDR2 SMNVEV (reference sequence). The CDR3 DNA is TGTGCCAGCAGTTTCAGTTCCTACAATGAGCAGTTCTTC. Translated: CASSFSSYNEQFF.